Each of the 22 T cell receptor beta chains below was sequenced from the same sample in a study of vaccination and CD4 T cells after COVID-19. Sample treatment: roughly 11-day PBMC culture with coronavirus spike peptide pools or control peptides (ViraFEST assay). Which antigens these TCRs recognize remains unknown. Sequence data for DNA of cultured CD4+ T cells were generated by the Oncomine TCR Beta short-read assay. TCRdb processed the PCR reads anew with MiXCR; each CDR3 protein has one entry. Counted here are around 20,000 distinct CDR3 sequences, 45% to 60% occurring once; the ten biggest clones make up around 5.5%. The source material was CD4+ T cells from blood, cultured in vitro. The receptor set was obtained from a human donor who had recovered from COVID-19.

This clonotype was recorded only once. The chain recombines TRBV28 with TRBJ2-7; a weak D match, TRBD1 (6 bases). In germline, CDR1 is MDHEN, CDR2 SYDVKM. The V gene lost 5 bases and the J gene lost 10 bases, with 12 bases spanning the gap. This CDR3 spans 11 amino acids. The CDR3 nucleotides read TGTGCCAGCAGTCCCTCACAGGGTCAGTACTTC. Its protein is CASSPSQGQYF.

There are a few counts of this clonotype. This CDR3 is CASSIGTESYNEQFF. The CDR3 region has the DNA TGTGCCAGTAGTATCGGGACGGAGTCCTACAATGAGCAGTTCTTC. The V call is TRBV19, the J call TRBJ2-1; tentatively, D is TRBD1 or TRBD2 (5 bases each). V lost 3 bases and J lost 1, with 10 bases in between. The CDR3 loop spans 15 amino acids. Germline V gene lookup returns CDR1 LNHDA and CDR2 SQIVND (reference sequence).

The sample holds a few counts of this clonotype. V usage is TRBV7-2 and J usage is TRBJ2-1; D perhaps matches TRBD1 (6 bases). CDR1 and CDR2 (germline): SGHTA, FQGNSA. V was cut by 5 bases and J by 13 bases, with 18 bases left in between. This CDR3 spans 13 amino acids. The CDR3 DNA follows: TGTGCCAGCAGCGTCGAACCGGGACAAAGACAGTTCTTC. The encoded protein is CASSVEPGQRQFF. Combining the CDR3 with reference TRBV7-2 and TRBJ2-1 gives the whole variable domain GAGVSQSPSNKVTEKGKDVELRCDPISGHTALYWYRQSLGQGLEFLIYFQGNSAPDKSGLPSDRFSAERTGGSVSTLTIQRTQQEDSAVYLCASSVEPGQRQFFGPGTRLTVL.

V is TRBV7-2 and J is TRBJ2-7, with 7 bases identical to TRBD2. J gave up 0 bases and V 1 base, and 3 bases lay outside the gene matches. The CDR3 runs 15 residues. Germline V gene data show CDR1 as SGHTA and CDR2 as FQGNSA. The CDR3 protein is CASSLESSGSYEQYF. CDR3 bases: TGTGCCAGCAGCTTAGAGTCTAGCGGCTCCTACGAGCAGTACTTC.

This clonotype was observed a few times. The gene calls are TRBV20-1 and TRBJ2-1; D is possibly TRBD2 (5 bases). Trimming shortened V by 3 bases and J by 0 bases, and 12 bases separated the two germline ends. The CDR3 extends over 15 amino acids. Germline CDR1 is DFQATT and CDR2 is SNEGSKA (reference sequence). The CDR3, as DNA: TGCAGTGCTAGTACCGGGGAGAGCTCCTACAATGAGCAGTTCTTC. This codes for CSASTGESSYNEQFF.

The gene calls are TRBV30 and TRBJ2-5; D may be TRBD1 (5 bases). CDR3 length: 12 amino acids. The V gene lost 7 bases and the J gene lost 5 bases, with 14 bases spanning the gap. Per the germline V gene, CDR1 is GTSNPN and CDR2 is SVGIG (reference sequence). CDR3 residues: CAFKGFQETQYF. The CDR3 nucleotides are TGTGCCTTCAAGGGGTTTCAGGAGACCCAGTACTTC.

V is TRBV11-3 and J is TRBJ1-2; D gene unclear. The germline V gene has CDR1 SGHNT and CDR2 YENEEA. Trimming took 1 base from V and 3 from J, leaving 3 bases between them. This CDR3 comprises 12 residues. CDR3: CASSLADYGYTF. The CDR3 DNA is TGTGCCAGCAGCTTAGCTGACTATGGCTACACCTTC.

The J gene is TRBJ2-2, the V gene TRBV7-6, with 8 bases fitting TRBD2. V gave up 1 base and J gave up 7 bases; unmatched junction bases: 5. Looked up from germline, CDR1 is SGHVS and CDR2 is FNYEAQ. This CDR3 region has 15 residues. CDR3 region: CASSLEELAGGELFF. Written as DNA, the CDR3 is TGTGCCAGCAGCTTAGAGGAGCTAGCGGGCGGGGAGCTGTTTTTT.

A few counts support this clonotype. The chain is built from TRBV5-4 and TRBJ1-2; D is unresolved. V was pared by 3 bases and J by 5 bases, with 5 bases between. Germline assignment: CDR1 SGHNT and CDR2 YYREEE (reference sequence). The CDR3 has 11 residues. The CDR3 nucleotides read TGTGCCAGCAGCTCGACGTATGGCTACACCTTC. Encoded protein: CASSSTYGYTF.

The genes are TRBV7-9 and TRBJ1-6, with 10 bases matching TRBD1. CDR1 is SEHNR and CDR2 is FQNEAQ in the germline V gene (reference sequence). CDR3 length equals 17 residues. The ends lost 7 bases at V and 7 bases at J; junction bases unmatched: 13. CDR3 loop: CASTADRGLLRNSPLHF. In DNA, the CDR3 is TGTGCCAGCACCGCTGACAGGGGGCTCCTAAGAAATTCACCCCTCCACTTT.

The J gene is TRBJ2-2, the V gene TRBV24-1; 8 bases line up with TRBD1. Germline CDR1 and CDR2: KGHDR and SFDVKD. The CDR3 runs 16 residues. V dropped 4 bases and J dropped 3; count of bases not matched to a gene: 6. DNA for the CDR3: TGTGCCACCAGTGACCCTGGGACAGGTTACACCGGGGAGCTGTTTTTT. It specifies CATSDPGTGYTGELFF.

This chain connects TRBV14 to TRBJ2-2, with D unclear. Germline V CDR1 and CDR2: SGHDN, FVKESK. V lost 0 bases and J 3 bases, leaving 5 bases between the germline ends. The CDR3 has 14 residues. In nucleotides, the CDR3 is TGTGCCAGCAGCCAAGACTACTACACCGGGGAGCTGTTTTTT. Translated, it gives CASSQDYYTGELFF.

This clonotype was observed a handful of times. This chain links TRBV2 with TRBJ1-1; a possible D gene is TRBD1 (5 bases). The germline CDR1 and CDR2 sequences are SNHLY and FYNNEI. V lost 3 bases to trimming and J lost 4 bases, with 9 bases between them. CDR3 length: 13 residues. The CDR3, as DNA: TGTGCCAGCAGTGACCGGGGGAGCACTGAAGCTTTCTTT. Translating gives CASSDRGSTEAFF.

The sample holds a few counts of this clonotype. The V call is TRBV7-2, the J call TRBJ2-2; 13 bases fit TRBD2. The V gene's germline CDR1 is SGHTA and CDR2 FQGNSA. The J segment lost 8 bases and the V segment lost 2 bases, leaving 2 bases of the junction unmatched. The CDR3 totals 15 residues. In DNA form, the CDR3 reads TGTGCCAGCAGCTTAATGGGACTAGCGGGAGGGGAGCTGTTTTTT. This codes for CASSLMGLAGGELFF.

This clonotype was seen more than once but under ten times. The chain combines TRBV11-2 with TRBJ2-5; D gene uncertain. Per germline, CDR1 SGHAT and CDR2 FQNNGV. The ends were cut back, 1 base at V and 2 bases at J, with 8 bases in the middle. This CDR3 has 14 residues. CDR3 region: CASSLGVTQETQYF. Written as DNA, the CDR3 is TGTGCCAGCAGCTTAGGGGTCACTCAAGAGACCCAGTACTTC.

This clonotype has just a few counts. The chain combines TRBV27 with TRBJ2-3, with a tentative D call TRBD2 (6 bases). Trimming left V 3 bases short and J 2 bases short, with 12 bases between. Looked up from germline, CDR1 is MNHEY and CDR2 is SMNVEV (reference sequence). CDR3 length: 15 residues. The CDR3 region has the DNA TGTGCCAGCAGTTTGTTTGGGGAGGTCACAGATACGCAGTATTTT. The encoded protein is CASSLFGEVTDTQYF.

The rearrangement uses TRBV5-1 and TRBJ2-5, with 7 positions matching TRBD2. This CDR3 has 13 residues. V shed 5 bases and J 5 bases; nucleotides not matched to a gene: 6. CDR1 and CDR2 from the germline V gene are SGHRS and YFSETQ. In DNA, the CDR3 is TGCGCCAGCAGTGGCGGGGAGGGGGAGACCCAGTACTTC. The encoded protein is CASSGGEGETQYF. Full variable domain (outside the CDR3, taken from reference TRBV5-1 and TRBJ2-5): KAGVTQTPRYLIKTRGQQVTLSCSPISGHRSVSWYQQTPGQGLQFLFEYFSETQRNKGNFPGRFSGRQFSNSRSEMNVSTLELGDSALYLCASSGGEGETQYFGPGTRLLVL.

This clonotype was seen a handful of times. The chain employs TRBV2 and TRBJ1-2, with D perhaps TRBD1 (6 bases). The CDR3 is 15 amino acids. Germline V CDR1 and CDR2: SNHLY, FYNNEI. Trimming shortened V by 0 bases and J by 7 bases, and 15 bases separated the two germline ends. CDR3 nucleotide sequence: TGTGCCAGCAGTGAAGCGCTTCGGGGGCGGTCTGGCTACACCTTC. The encoded protein is CASSEALRGRSGYTF.

This clonotype was counted only a few times. The J gene is TRBJ1-1, the V gene TRBV20-1; D call uncertain. Germline assignment: CDR1 DFQATT and CDR2 SNEGSKA (reference sequence). V lost 5 bases, J lost 1 base, and 14 bases lay in between. This CDR3 spans 14 amino acids. CDR3 nucleotides: TGCAGTGCTCTACCCCCACGCGGGAACACTGAAGCTTTCTTT. It translates to CSALPPRGNTEAFF.

This chain uses TRBV3-1 with TRBJ1-2; 7 bases map to TRBD1. Germline CDR1 reads LGHDT; CDR2 reads YNNKEL (reference sequence). V lost 8 bases to trimming and J lost 6 bases; unmatched junction nucleotides: 6. The CDR3 length is 12 residues. The CDR3 here is CASAGTEDGYTF. DNA of the CDR3: TGTGCCAGCGCCGGGACAGAGGATGGCTACACCTTC.

The table lists this clonotype with a few counts. V and J are TRBV7-2 and TRBJ1-1; D remains ambiguous. V lost 4 bases and J lost 0, with 6 bases in between. The germline CDR1 and CDR2 sequences are SGHTA and FQGNSA. There are 13 residues in the CDR3. CDR3 bases: TGTGCCAGCAGCTATTCGTTGAACACTGAAGCTTTCTTT. Protein sequence: CASSYSLNTEAFF.

This clonotype turned up a few times. V usage is TRBV10-1 and J usage is TRBJ2-7, with 9 bases identical to TRBD2. Germline V CDR1 and CDR2: WNHNN, SYGVQD (reference sequence). V was clipped by 3 bases and J by 2 bases; unmatched bases: 5. The CDR3 totals 15 residues. CDR3 bases: TGCGCCAGCAGTGACGCGATAGCGGGAGCCTACGAGCAGTACTTC. Translation gives CASSDAIAGAYEQYF.